The sequence of this T cell receptor beta chain was determined in a study of beta chain features in type 1 diabetes. Study information: The patients were much like the healthy donors in age, gender and cell yields.

Reverse transcribing all isolated RNA meant expressed TCRB transcripts were sequenced. Method: immunoSEQ multiplex PCR; TCRdb's copy keeps in-frame clones and lacks some. There are roughly 150,000 clones in the sample; 6.5% to 10% occur only once, and approximately 0.54% lies in the top ten. Sorting based on CD45RO/CCR7/CD25/CD127/CD95/CD27 separated CD4+ naive, central memory, regulatory and stem cell-like memory cells. Study conclusions and caveats: Sampled from patients, naive, central memory and Treg TCRB repertoires appeared more similar than those sampled from healthy donors. Whether TCRB rearrangement is influenced by HLA type was left unresolved in this analysis. Moderate yet significant TCRB CDR3 shortening was seen in Type 1 diabetes patients in all four CD4+ subsets.

This clone was seen ten or more times. No antigen is known for it. Trimming took off 3 bases at V and 10 bases at J, with 13 bases between the two ends. CDR1 and CDR2 from the germline V gene are MRHNA and SNTAGT. The CDR3 is 13 residues long. The sequenced sample consisted of central memory CD4+ T cells from blood. The chain joins TRBV6-4 to TRBJ2-1, with D possibly TRBD1 on 5 matching bases. The source is a woman in her late teens or twenties with type 1 diabetes. The CDR3 region has the DNA TGTGCCAGCAGTGATAAAGGGGTTGGGGAGCAGTTCTTC. Translating gives CASSDKGVGEQFF.